Sequencing of this TCR beta chain was carried out in a study of Graves' ophthalmopathy and Graves' hyperthyroidism. Overall study: Before any treatment, peripheral blood was taken at the initial diagnosis. Study outcomes and limitations: Most clonotypes expanded in thyroid above 0.001 frequency were present in blood too.

This clonotype was seen many times. The target antigen is unknown. The CDR3 runs 15 residues. V gave up 6 bases and J gave up 0 bases; unmatched junction bases: 6. The TCR beta CDR3 regions underwent amplification from RNA transcripts. First-round RT-PCR used HTBI primers; second-round multiplex PCR followed. MiXCR was run by TCRdb on the multiplex PCR reads, yielding one entry per CDR3 protein. This sample has some 390,000 distinct CDR3 sequences, with approximately 16% found just once. The chain uses TRBV12-3 or TRBV12-4 and TRBJ2-7, with TRBD2 identical over 9 bases. The sequencing input was peripheral blood. This TCR came from a woman aged 18-30 years with Graves' ophthalmopathy. In DNA form, the CDR3 reads TGTGCCAGCAGCCTAGCGGGGACTGGCTCCTACGAGCAGTACTTC. Residues: CASSLAGTGSYEQYF.